The 9 T cell receptor beta chains below were found in one sample sequenced in a study of regulatory T cells in long-lasting Graves disease. In building TCR beta libraries, iRepertoire HTBI primers were used together with Arm-PCR of CDR3 regions. One entry per CDR3 protein, called by TCRdb with MiXCR from the multiplex PCR reads. Of 400,000 or so distinct CDR3 sequences listed, about a fifth are singletons. Time point meaning: persistent/refractory GD, antithyroid drugs over 5 years with positive TRAb. TCR sequences were obtained from RNA taken from PBMCs. The sequences come from peripheral blood mononuclear cells (PBMCs), collected when the disease was refractory, from a patient treated with antithyroid drugs. Receptor source: a female donor with Graves disease.

This clonotype was counted ten times or more. The V gene is TRBV20-1, the J gene TRBJ1-1, with TRBD1 as a possible D gene (6 bases). CDR3 size: 14 residues. Trimming left V 7 bases short and J 4 bases short, with 19 bases between. The germline CDR1 and CDR2 sequences are DFQATT and SNEGSKA (reference sequence). This chain's CDR3 is CSVQRPGGFTEAFF. CDR3 DNA: TGCAGTGTTCAAAGACCGGGGGGCTTCACTGAAGCTTTCTTT.

J is TRBJ2-2 and V is TRBV20-1; TRBD2 aligns across 8 bases. Germline V gives CDR1 DFQATT, CDR2 SNEGSKA (reference sequence). Trimming at V came to 2 bases and at J to 5 bases, leaving 4 bases not matched to a gene. This CDR3 is built from 14 residues. CDR3 sequence reads: CSARIAGMTGELFF. CDR3 bases: TGCAGTGCTAGAATAGCGGGAATGACCGGGGAGCTGTTTTTT.

The chain recombines TRBV5-1 with TRBJ2-2, with D perhaps assigned TRBD1 or TRBD2 (5 bases each). Trimming pared 4 bases from V and 1 base from J, leaving 11 bases between. CDR3 length: 15 residues. Germline CDR1 reads SGHRS; CDR2 reads YFSETQ. CDR3 sequence reads: CASSPGPQNTGELFF. The CDR3 DNA follows: TGCGCCAGCAGCCCGGGACCCCAGAACACCGGGGAGCTGTTTTTT.

Comment on this clonotype: At one of its ends the junction is not consistent with the germline gene, which may arise from a read error. The V call is TRBV11-2, the J call TRBJ1-2; D unresolved. CDR3 size: 14 residues. Germline V gene data show CDR1 as SGHAT and CDR2 as FQNNGV. The CDR3: CASSQATVSNGYTF. The DNA for the CDR3 is TGCGCCAGCAGCCAAGCCACGGTTTCGAATGGCTACACCTTC.

This clonotype was seen a few times. This sequence joins TRBV19 and TRBJ1-5, with 8 nucleotides matching TRBD1. V lost 7 bases and J lost 0; bases outside the gene matches: 14. Germline V gene sequence: CDR1 LNHDA, CDR2 SQIVND (reference sequence). The CDR3 has 18 amino acids. CDR3 loop: CASKKGQGASISNQPQHF. As DNA, the CDR3 is TGTGCCAGTAAGAAAGGACAGGGAGCATCGATTAGCAATCAGCCCCAGCATTTT.

The rearrangement links TRBV11-2 to TRBJ2-1, with 7 bases aligning to TRBD2. Trimming at V came to 1 base and at J to 4 bases, leaving 4 bases not matched to a gene. This CDR3 comprises 15 residues. Looked up from germline, CDR1 is SGHAT and CDR2 is FQNNGV. The CDR3 protein is CASSLVAGAYNEQFF. CDR3 bases: TGTGCCAGCAGCTTAGTTGCGGGAGCTTACAATGAGCAGTTCTTC. Combining the CDR3 with reference TRBV11-2 and TRBJ2-1 gives the whole variable domain EAGVAQSPRYKIIEKRQSVAFWCNPISGHATLYWYQQILGQGPKLLIQFQNNGVVDDSQLPKDRFSAERLKGVDSTLKIQPAKLEDSAVYLCASSLVAGAYNEQFFGPGTRLTVL.

The chain is built from TRBV27 and TRBJ1-2; tentative D call: TRBD1 (6 bases). The germline V and J ends were trimmed by 3 bases and 10 bases, with 15 bases remaining between them. The CDR3 runs 13 residues. Germline assignment: CDR1 MNHEY and CDR2 SMNVEV (reference sequence). For the CDR3, the DNA is TGTGCCAGCAGTTTCGGGGGGGGCAAGATCTACACCTTC. Amino acid sequence: CASSFGGGKIYTF.

This rearrangement joins TRBV6-1 to TRBJ1-4; no firm D call. Trimming left V 2 bases short and J 4 bases short, with 11 bases between. Germline-derived CDR1 and CDR2 are MNHNS and SASEGT. The CDR3 is 15 residues long. CDR3 bases: TGTGCCAGCAGTGAACGGAGTACTCGTAATGAAAAACTGTTTTTT. Encoded protein: CASSERSTRNEKLFF.

The rearrangement joins TRBV20-1 to TRBJ2-7; no clear D gene. The germline CDR1 and CDR2 sequences are DFQATT and SNEGSKA (reference sequence). V lost 6 bases, J lost 0 bases, and 9 bases lay in between. The CDR3 loop spans 12 amino acids. The CDR3 region has the DNA TGCAGTGCCCTACCGAGCTCCTACGAGCAGTACTTC. This sequence encodes CSALPSSYEQYF.